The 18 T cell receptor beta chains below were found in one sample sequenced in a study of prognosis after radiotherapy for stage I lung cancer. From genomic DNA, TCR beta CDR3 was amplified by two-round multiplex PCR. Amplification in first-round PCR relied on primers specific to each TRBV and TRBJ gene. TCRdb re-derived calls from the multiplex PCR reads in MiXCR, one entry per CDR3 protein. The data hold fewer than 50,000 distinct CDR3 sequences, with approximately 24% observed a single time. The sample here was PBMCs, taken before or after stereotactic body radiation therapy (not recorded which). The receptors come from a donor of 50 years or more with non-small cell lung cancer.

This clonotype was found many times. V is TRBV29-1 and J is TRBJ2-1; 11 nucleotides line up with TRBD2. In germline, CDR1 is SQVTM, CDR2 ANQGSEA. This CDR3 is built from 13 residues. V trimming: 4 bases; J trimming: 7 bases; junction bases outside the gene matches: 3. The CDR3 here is CSVVASGRNEQFF. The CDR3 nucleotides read TGCAGCGTTGTGGCTAGCGGGAGGAATGAGCAGTTCTTC.

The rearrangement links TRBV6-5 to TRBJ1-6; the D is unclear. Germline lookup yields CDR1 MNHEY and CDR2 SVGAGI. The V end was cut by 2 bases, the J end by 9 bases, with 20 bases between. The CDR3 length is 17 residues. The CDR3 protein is CASSYTASHGSSSPLHF. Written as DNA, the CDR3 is TGTGCCAGCAGTTACACAGCCTCTCACGGGAGCTCTTCACCCCTCCACTTT.

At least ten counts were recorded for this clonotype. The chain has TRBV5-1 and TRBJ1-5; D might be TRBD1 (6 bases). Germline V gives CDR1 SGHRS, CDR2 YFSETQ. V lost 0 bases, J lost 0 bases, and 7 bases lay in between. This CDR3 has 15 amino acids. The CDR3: CASSLGDTSNQPQHF. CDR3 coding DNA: TGCGCCAGCAGCTTGGGGGACACTAGCAATCAGCCCCAGCATTTT.

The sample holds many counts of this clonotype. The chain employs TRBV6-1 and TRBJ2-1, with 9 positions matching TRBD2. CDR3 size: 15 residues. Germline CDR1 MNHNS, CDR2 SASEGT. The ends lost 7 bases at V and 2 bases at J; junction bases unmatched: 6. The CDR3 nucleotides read TGTGCCAGCAAGGAGGCGGGGGGGCCCTACAATGAGCAGTTCTTC. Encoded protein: CASKEAGGPYNEQFF.

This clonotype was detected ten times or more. CDR3 region: CASRDYGGASETQYF. CDR3 DNA: TGTGCCAGCAGGGACTACGGGGGGGCGTCAGAGACCCAGTACTTC. This chain connects TRBV2 to TRBJ2-5; 8 bases are shared with TRBD2. Per the germline V gene, CDR1 is SNHLY and CDR2 is FYNNEI. V shed 6 bases, J shed 4 bases, and the junction held 10 bases outside the gene matches. The CDR3 is made up of 15 amino acids.

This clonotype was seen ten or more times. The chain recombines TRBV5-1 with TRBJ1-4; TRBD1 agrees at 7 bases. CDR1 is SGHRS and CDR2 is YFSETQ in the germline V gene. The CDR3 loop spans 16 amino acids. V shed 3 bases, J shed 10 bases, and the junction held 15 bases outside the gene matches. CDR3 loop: CASSSHLTGIKGKLFF. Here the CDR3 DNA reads TGCGCCAGCAGCTCCCACCTGACAGGGATTAAGGGAAAACTGTTTTTT.

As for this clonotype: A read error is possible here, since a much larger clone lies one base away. Here the CDR3 reads CASRDTALNNEQFF. CDR3 in DNA: TGTGCCAGCAGGGACACCGCCCTGAACAATGAGCAGTTCTTC. This chain links TRBV6-1 with TRBJ2-1; D perhaps matches TRBD1 (5 bases). Trimming left V 6 bases short and J 5 bases short, with 14 bases between. The CDR3 covers 14 residues. Per the germline V gene, CDR1 is MNHNS and CDR2 is SASEGT.

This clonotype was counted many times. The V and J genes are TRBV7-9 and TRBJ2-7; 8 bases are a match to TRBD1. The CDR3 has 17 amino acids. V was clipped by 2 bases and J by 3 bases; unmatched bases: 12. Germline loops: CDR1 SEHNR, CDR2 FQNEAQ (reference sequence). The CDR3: CASSLTNTGTGLYEQYF. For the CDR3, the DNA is TGTGCCAGCAGCTTAACAAATACCGGGACAGGACTCTACGAGCAGTACTTC.

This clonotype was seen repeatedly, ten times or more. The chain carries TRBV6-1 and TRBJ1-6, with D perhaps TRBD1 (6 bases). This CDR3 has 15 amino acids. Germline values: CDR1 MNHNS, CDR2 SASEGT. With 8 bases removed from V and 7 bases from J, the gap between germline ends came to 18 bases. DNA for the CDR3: TGTGCCAGCTCCAACGGGGGGCGGGGGAATTCACCCCTCCACTTT. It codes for CASSNGGRGNSPLHF.

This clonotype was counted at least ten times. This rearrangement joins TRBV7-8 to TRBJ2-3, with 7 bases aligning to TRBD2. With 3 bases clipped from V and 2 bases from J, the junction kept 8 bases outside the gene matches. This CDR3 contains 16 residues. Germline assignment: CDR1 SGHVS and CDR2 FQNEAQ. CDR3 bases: TGTGCCAGCAGCTTTGGGACGGGAGGACACACAGATACGCAGTATTTT. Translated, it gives CASSFGTGGHTDTQYF.

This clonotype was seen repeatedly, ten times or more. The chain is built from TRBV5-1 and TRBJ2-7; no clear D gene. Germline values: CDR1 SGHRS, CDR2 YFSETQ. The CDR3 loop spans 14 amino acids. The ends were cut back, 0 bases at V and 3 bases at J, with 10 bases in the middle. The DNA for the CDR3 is TGCGCCAGCAGCTTGGATCGGAGACTCTACGAGCAGTACTTC. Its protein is CASSLDRRLYEQYF.

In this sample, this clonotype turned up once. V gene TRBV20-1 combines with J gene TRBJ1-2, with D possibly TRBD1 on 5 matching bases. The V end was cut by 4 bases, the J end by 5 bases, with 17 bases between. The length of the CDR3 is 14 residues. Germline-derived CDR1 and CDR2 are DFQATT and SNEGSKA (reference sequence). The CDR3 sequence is CSAIDQGELYGYTF. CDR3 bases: TGCAGTGCTATAGATCAGGGAGAACTATATGGCTACACCTTC.

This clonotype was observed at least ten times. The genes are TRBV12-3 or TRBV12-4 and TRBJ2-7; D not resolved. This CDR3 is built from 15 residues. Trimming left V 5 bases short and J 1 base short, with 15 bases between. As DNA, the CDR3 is TGTGCCAGCAGTGAAGACACCTTTAAATCCTACGAGCAGTACTTC. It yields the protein CASSEDTFKSYEQYF.

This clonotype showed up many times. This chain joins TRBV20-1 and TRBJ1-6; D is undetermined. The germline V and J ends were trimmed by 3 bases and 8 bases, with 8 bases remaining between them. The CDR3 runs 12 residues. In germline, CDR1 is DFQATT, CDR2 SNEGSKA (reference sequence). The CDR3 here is CSASSVYSPLHF. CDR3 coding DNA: TGCAGTGCTAGTTCGGTTTATTCACCCCTCCACTTT.

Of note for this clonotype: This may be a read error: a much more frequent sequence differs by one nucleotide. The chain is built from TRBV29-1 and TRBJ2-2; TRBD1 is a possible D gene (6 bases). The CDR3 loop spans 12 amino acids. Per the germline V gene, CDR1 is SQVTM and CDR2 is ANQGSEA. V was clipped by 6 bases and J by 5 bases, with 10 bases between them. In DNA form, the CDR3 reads TGCAGCGTGGGGGACATAACCGGGGAGCTGTTTTTT. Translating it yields CSVGDITGELFF.

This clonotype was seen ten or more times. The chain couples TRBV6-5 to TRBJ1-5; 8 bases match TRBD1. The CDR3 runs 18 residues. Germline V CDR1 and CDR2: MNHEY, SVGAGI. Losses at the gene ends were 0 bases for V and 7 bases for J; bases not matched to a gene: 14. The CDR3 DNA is TGTGCCAGCAGTTACTCCAGCCCCTCCAGGGGGCGCGGCCAGCCCCAGCATTTT. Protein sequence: CASSYSSPSRGRGQPQHF.

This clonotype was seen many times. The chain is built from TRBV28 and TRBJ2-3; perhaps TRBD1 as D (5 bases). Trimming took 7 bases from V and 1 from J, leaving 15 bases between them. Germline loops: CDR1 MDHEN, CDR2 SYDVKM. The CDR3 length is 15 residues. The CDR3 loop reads CASIKGSWGTDTQYF. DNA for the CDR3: TGTGCCAGCATTAAGGGGTCGTGGGGCACAGATACGCAGTATTTT.

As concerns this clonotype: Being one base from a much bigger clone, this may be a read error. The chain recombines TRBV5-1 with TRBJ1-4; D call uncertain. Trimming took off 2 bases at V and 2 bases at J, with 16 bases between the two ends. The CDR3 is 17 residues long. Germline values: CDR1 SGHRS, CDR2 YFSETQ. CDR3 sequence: CASSFGLSWGTNEKLFF. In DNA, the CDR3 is TGCGCCAGCAGCTTTGGACTCAGCTGGGGTACTAATGAAAAACTGTTTTTT.